The rows below give T cell receptor beta chains drawn from one sample of a study of cytomegalovirus exposure and HLA in healthy donors. Produced via immunoSEQ multiplex PCR; TCRdb's table is partial and in-frame only. Among 150,000 or so clones, approximately 70% were seen once, and the ten largest hold around 1.6%. Sequences were obtained from PBMCs. The source is a young woman in good health and CMV-seronegative. Each CDR3 is given with its conserved first and last residue. The D gene is left open where the match is weak. Some rows mark clone size as missing; the rest say once, few, many or name a class of expanded clone.

V gene,J gene,clone size,D gene,CDR3 protein,CDR3 DNA
TRBV5-4,TRBJ2-1,NA,TRBD2,CASSLVPGLAGVGNEQFF,TGTGCCAGCAGCTTGGTACCCGGACTAGCGGGAGTTGGCAATGAGCAGTTCTTC
TRBV11-2,TRBJ2-5,NA,NA,CASSSTGEVTQYF,TGTGCCAGCAGCTCCACAGGGGAGGTCACCCAGTACTTC
TRBV7-7,TRBJ2-7,NA,TRBD1,CASSLMAGQGGEQYF,TGTGCTAGCAGCTTGATGGCGGGACAGGGGGGCGAGCAGTACTTC
TRBV7-3,TRBJ2-7,few,NA,CASSSVWGDEQYF,TGTGCCAGCAGCTCCGTTTGGGGGGACGAGCAGTACTTC
TRBV7-2,TRBJ1-1,few,NA,CASSTLRSEAFF,TGTGCCAGCAGTACTCTCCGGAGTGAAGCTTTCTTT
TRBV29-1,TRBJ2-5,NA,NA,CSVGQGGRETQYF,TGCAGCGTTGGGCAGGGAGGAAGAGAGACCCAGTACTTC
TRBV4-3,TRBJ2-1,NA,NA,CASSQDGWGRVRYNEQFF,TGCGCCAGCAGCCAAGACGGGTGGGGCAGGGTCCGGTACAATGAGCAGTTCTTC
TRBV15,TRBJ1-6,NA,TRBD1,CATSIGQGYSPLHF,TGTGCCACCAGCATAGGACAGGGGTATTCACCCCTCCACTTT
TRBV27,TRBJ2-7,NA,NA,CASRGAGEVSYEQYF,TGTGCCAGCAGGGGGGCAGGGGAAGTAAGCTACGAGCAGTACTTC
TRBV5-1,TRBJ1-2,NA,TRBD1,CASSFQGASYGYTF,TGCGCCAGCAGCTTCCAGGGGGCGAGCTATGGCTACACCTTC
TRBV19,TRBJ1-1,once,TRBD1,CASSVDRGSRTEAFF,TGTGCCAGTAGTGTGGACAGGGGGTCTAGGACTGAAGCTTTCTTT
TRBV10-3,TRBJ1-1,NA,TRBD1,CAITLDRGGTEAFF,TGTGCCATCACTCTGGACAGGGGCGGGACTGAAGCTTTCTTT
TRBV18,TRBJ2-3,NA,NA,CASSPNYLTDTQYF,TGTGCCAGCTCACCGAACTACCTCACAGATACGCAGTATTTT
TRBV2,TRBJ1-6,NA,TRBD1,CASRVGRGFNSPLHF,TGTGCCAGCAGGGTTGGCAGGGGGTTTAATTCACCCCTCCACTTT
TRBV28,TRBJ1-2,NA,NA,CASSLSTGYGYTF,TGTGCCAGCAGTTTATCGACAGGATATGGCTACACCTTC
TRBV7-9,TRBJ1-2,once,TRBD1,CASSLGGRGEDYGYTF,TGTGCCAGCAGCTTAGGGGGCAGGGGGGAAGACTATGGCTACACCTTC
TRBV2,TRBJ1-5,NA,NA,CASSDRGQPQHF,TGTGCCAGCAGTGACAGGGGTCAGCCCCAGCATTTT
TRBV7-3,TRBJ1-1,NA,NA,CASSLMYPEVNTEAFF,TGTGCCAGCAGCTTAATGTACCCGGAGGTGAACACTGAAGCTTTCTTT
TRBV19,TRBJ1-1,NA,NA,CASRPETVGYTEAFF,TGTGCCAGTAGACCCGAGACAGTGGGGTACACTGAAGCTTTCTTT
TRBV7-2,TRBJ1-1,once,NA,CASSRTAAMNTEAFF,TGTGCCAGCAGCCGGACAGCAGCTATGAACACTGAAGCTTTCTTT